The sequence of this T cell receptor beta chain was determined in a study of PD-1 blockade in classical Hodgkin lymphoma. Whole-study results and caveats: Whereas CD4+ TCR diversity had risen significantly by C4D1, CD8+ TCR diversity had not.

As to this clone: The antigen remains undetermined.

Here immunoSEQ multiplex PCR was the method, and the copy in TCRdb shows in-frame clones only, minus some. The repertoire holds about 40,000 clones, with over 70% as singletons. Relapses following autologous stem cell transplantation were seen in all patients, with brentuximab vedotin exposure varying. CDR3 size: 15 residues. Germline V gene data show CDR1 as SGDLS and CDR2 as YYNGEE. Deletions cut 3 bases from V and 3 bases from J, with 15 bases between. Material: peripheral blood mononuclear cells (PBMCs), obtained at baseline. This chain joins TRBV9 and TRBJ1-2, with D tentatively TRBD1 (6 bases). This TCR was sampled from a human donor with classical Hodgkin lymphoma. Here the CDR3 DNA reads TGTGCCAGCAGCGCCGGGGGGGCAGGGCACTATGGCTACACCTTC. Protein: CASSAGGAGHYGYTF.